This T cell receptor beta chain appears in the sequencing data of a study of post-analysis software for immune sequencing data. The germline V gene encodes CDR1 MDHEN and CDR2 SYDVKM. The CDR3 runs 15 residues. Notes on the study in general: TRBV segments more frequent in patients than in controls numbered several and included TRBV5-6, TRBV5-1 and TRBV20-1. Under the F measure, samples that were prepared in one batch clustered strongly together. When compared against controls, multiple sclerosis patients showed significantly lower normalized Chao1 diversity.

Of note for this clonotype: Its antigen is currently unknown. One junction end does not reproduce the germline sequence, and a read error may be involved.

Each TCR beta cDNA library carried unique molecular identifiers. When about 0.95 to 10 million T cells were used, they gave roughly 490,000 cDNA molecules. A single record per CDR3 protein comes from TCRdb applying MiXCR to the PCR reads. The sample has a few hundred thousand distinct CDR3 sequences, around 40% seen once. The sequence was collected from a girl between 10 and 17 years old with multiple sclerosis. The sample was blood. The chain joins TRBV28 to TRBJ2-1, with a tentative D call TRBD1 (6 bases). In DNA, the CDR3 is TGTGCCAGCAGTTTATCAAGGGACACCAACAATGAGCGGTTCTTC. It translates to CASSLSRDTNNERFF.